A single sample gave rise to the 31 T cell receptor beta chains below, sequenced in a study of cytomegalovirus exposure and HLA in healthy donors. With 60 Vbeta and 13 Jbeta primers, the PCR was carried out. The assay was immunoSEQ multiplex PCR, and TCRdb's table has in-frame clones only and misses some. Reported are 150,000 to 200,000 clones; the ten largest clones contain around 1.9%. What was sequenced was PBMCs. The source of these receptors is a man younger than 40 in good health and CMV-seronegative.

The chain couples TRBV6-5 to TRBJ2-1; TRBD2 matches 11 bases. This CDR3 spans 15 amino acids. V lost 5 bases to trimming and J lost 4 bases; unmatched junction nucleotides: 4. Germline loops: CDR1 MNHEY, CDR2 SVGAGI. CDR3 region: CASSRSGGDYNEQFF. The DNA for the CDR3 is TGTGCCAGCAGTCGTAGCGGGGGGGATTACAATGAGCAGTTCTTC.

CDR3: CASTDTQETQYF. In DNA, the CDR3 is TGTGCCAGCACCGACACCCAAGAGACCCAGTACTTC. The chain has TRBV5-4 and TRBJ2-5; D gene unclear. V dropped 6 bases and J dropped 1 base, with 7 bases sitting between them. The CDR3 extends over 12 amino acids. Looked up from germline, CDR1 is SGHNT and CDR2 is YYREEE (reference sequence).

The rearrangement joins TRBV11-3 to TRBJ2-7; perhaps TRBD2 as D (6 bases). The CDR3 is made up of 14 amino acids. Trimming took 4 bases from V and 2 from J, leaving 12 bases between them. Germline CDR1 is SGHNT and CDR2 is YENEEA. CDR3 loop: CASSSAGNPYEQYF. The CDR3 DNA reads as TGTGCCAGCAGCTCGGCGGGGAACCCCTACGAGCAGTACTTC.

The chain combines TRBV28 with TRBJ2-1; no firm D call. The CDR3 loop spans 12 amino acids. CDR1 is MDHEN and CDR2 is SYDVKM in the germline V gene. Trimming stripped 5 bases from V and 6 bases from J, with 8 bases between. The CDR3 reads CASSLNSNEQFF. In DNA, the CDR3 is TGTGCCAGCAGTCTTAACAGCAATGAGCAGTTCTTC.

This rearrangement joins TRBV2 to TRBJ1-1; D is undetermined. Germline V gene sequence: CDR1 SNHLY, CDR2 FYNNEI. V lost 5 bases and J 1 base, leaving 14 bases between the germline ends. The CDR3 has 15 amino acids. The CDR3, as DNA: TGTGCCAGCAGTTTGGGCCCGTTAGGGAACACTGAAGCTTTCTTT. Its translation: CASSLGPLGNTEAFF.

This sequence joins TRBV28 and TRBJ1-2; TRBD1 agrees at 7 bases. Trimming cost V 2 bases and J 6 bases; bases outside gene matches: 6. CDR3 size: 14 residues. CDR1 and CDR2 from the germline V gene are MDHEN and SYDVKM. The CDR3 nucleotides are TGTGCCAGCAGTTTACCCGGGACAGCAGATGGCTACACCTTC. It is translated as CASSLPGTADGYTF.

The rearrangement uses TRBV6-5 and TRBJ2-7; D not resolved. V was trimmed by 0 bases and J by 3 bases, leaving 12 bases between them. Germline values: CDR1 MNHEY, CDR2 SVGAGI. The CDR3 is 15 residues long. The CDR3 sequence: CASSYSTPPDYEQYF. The CDR3 DNA reads as TGTGCCAGCAGTTACTCGACACCCCCAGACTACGAGCAGTACTTC.

This chain connects TRBV29-1 to TRBJ1-5; 9 nucleotides agree with TRBD1. Germline V lookup: CDR1 SQVTM, CDR2 ANQGSEA. The length of the CDR3 is 13 residues. Trimming took 7 bases from V and 7 from J; bases not matched to a gene: 8. CDR3 in amino acids: CSGGQGFGQPQHF. In nucleotides, the CDR3 is TGCAGCGGCGGACAGGGGTTCGGACAGCCCCAGCATTTT.

The rearrangement uses TRBV29-1 and TRBJ2-5; 8 nucleotides match TRBD1. Germline lookup yields CDR1 SQVTM and CDR2 ANQGSEA. The CDR3 sequence is 13 residues long. V shed 7 bases, J shed 2 bases, and the junction held 6 bases outside the gene matches. CDR3 nucleotides: TGCAGCGCCGACGGACAGGGACAAGAGACCCAGTACTTC. Protein: CSADGQGQETQYF.

As regards this clone: In the same sample, other DNA sequences code for this CDR3. The chain recombines TRBV5-1 with TRBJ2-6; a weak D match, TRBD1 (6 bases). Trimming took off 1 base at V and 4 bases at J, with 9 bases between the two ends. Germline V CDR1 and CDR2: SGHRS, YFSETQ. The CDR3 runs to 15 residues. The CDR3 loop reads CASSLTGTGANVLTF. As DNA, the CDR3 is TGCGCCAGCAGCTTGACAGGGACCGGGGCCAACGTCCTGACTTTC.

The chain recombines TRBV19 with TRBJ1-5; 9 nucleotides align to TRBD1. This CDR3 is 16 amino acids long. V shed 6 bases and J 3 bases; nucleotides not matched to a gene: 9. Germline V lookup: CDR1 LNHDA, CDR2 SQIVND (reference sequence). Here the CDR3 DNA reads TGTGCCAGTAGGGAACAGGGGGCGTTTATCAATCAGCCCCAGCATTTT. It is translated as CASREQGAFINQPQHF.

The rearrangement joins TRBV6-1 to TRBJ2-5; TRBD2 matches 12 bases. The CDR3 is made up of 15 amino acids. Losses at the gene ends were 7 bases for V and 4 bases for J; bases not matched to a gene: 7. Germline V gives CDR1 MNHNS, CDR2 SASEGT. The DNA for the CDR3 is TGTGCCAGCATTTGGACTAGCGGGATGGCAGAGACCCAGTACTTC. Translated: CASIWTSGMAETQYF.

The chain couples TRBV5-4 to TRBJ2-5, with 13 positions matching TRBD2. This CDR3 has 16 amino acids. Trimming removed 5 bases from V and 5 bases from J; junction bases left unmatched: 9. The germline gives CDR1 SGHNT, CDR2 YYREEE (reference sequence). CDR3 DNA: TGTGCCAGCAGGATCGGACTAGCGGGAGATTGGGAGACCCAGTACTTC. Its translation is CASRIGLAGDWETQYF. Complete variable domain (other parts from reference TRBV5-4 and TRBJ2-5): ETGVTQSPTHLIKTRGQQVTLRCSSQSGHNTVSWYQQALGQGPQFIFQYYREEENGRGNFPPRFSGLQFPNYSSELNVNALELDDSALYLCASRIGLAGDWETQYFGPGTRLLVL.

This chain joins TRBV6-1 and TRBJ1-2, with D possibly being TRBD1 (6 bases). V was cut by 3 bases and J by 4 bases, with 15 bases left in between. Germline V lookup: CDR1 MNHNS, CDR2 SASEGT. The CDR3 contains 15 residues. The CDR3 DNA is TGTGCCAGCAGTGACCTACCGGGACACCTCTATGGCTACACCTTC. Its protein product is CASSDLPGHLYGYTF.

The CDR3 here is CATSRDPGNTYEQYF. The CDR3 DNA reads TGTGCCACCAGCAGAGATCCCGGGAATACCTACGAGCAGTACTTC. The chain links TRBV15 to TRBJ2-7, with D possibly matching TRBD2 (5 bases). Trimming stripped 0 bases from V and 2 bases from J, with 11 bases between. Looked up from germline, CDR1 is LNHNV and CDR2 is YYDKDF (reference sequence). The CDR3 sequence is 15 residues long.

CDR3 sequence reads: CASSFKGDGYTF. CDR3 nucleotide sequence: TGCGCCAGCAGCTTCAAGGGAGATGGCTACACCTTC. J is TRBJ1-2 and V is TRBV5-1; D call uncertain. Germline V lookup: CDR1 SGHRS, CDR2 YFSETQ. Between the trimmed V and J ends, which lost 2 bases and 6 bases, there was a span of 8 bases. The CDR3 consists of 12 residues.

The chain joins TRBV19 to TRBJ1-1; D is perhaps TRBD1 (6 bases). The CDR3 covers 17 residues. Germline CDR1 is LNHDA and CDR2 is SQIVND (reference sequence). Between the trimmed V and J ends, which lost 6 bases and 0 bases, there was a span of 20 bases. The CDR3 sequence is CASRTLTDSWMNTEAFF. CDR3 nucleotides: TGTGCCAGTAGGACATTAACGGACAGTTGGATGAACACTGAAGCTTTCTTT.

The chain has TRBV4-1 and TRBJ2-1; 7 nucleotides agree with TRBD1. V dropped 0 bases and J dropped 1; count of bases not matched to a gene: 9. In germline, CDR1 is MGHRA, CDR2 YSYEKL. The CDR3 contains 18 residues. The CDR3 nucleotides read TGCGCCAGCAGCCAAGATCCCCAGGGGGAGAGGTCCTACAATGAGCAGTTCTTC. Translated, it gives CASSQDPQGERSYNEQFF.

The chain links TRBV6-5 to TRBJ2-1; D gene uncertain. The CDR3 runs to 15 residues. Trimming shortened V by 3 bases and J by 4 bases, and 13 bases separated the two germline ends. Germline V gene lookup returns CDR1 MNHEY and CDR2 SVGAGI. The CDR3 loop is CASSYSVEPYNEQFF. In nucleotides, the CDR3 is TGTGCCAGCAGTTATAGTGTGGAGCCTTACAATGAGCAGTTCTTC.

The chain employs TRBV6-5 and TRBJ2-7; D might be TRBD2 (5 bases). The V end lost 0 bases, the J end lost 9 bases, and 18 bases lay between the germline ends. This CDR3 spans 15 amino acids. The germline V gene encodes CDR1 MNHEY and CDR2 SVGAGI. CDR3 protein: CASSYSLTPRSGQYF. Here the CDR3 DNA reads TGTGCCAGCAGTTACTCGCTGACCCCTAGGAGCGGGCAGTACTTC.

The V gene is TRBV5-6, the J gene TRBJ2-7; D may be TRBD2 (6 bases). V lost 6 bases to trimming and J lost 3 bases, with 13 bases between them. The CDR3 covers 13 residues. Germline CDR1 reads SGHDT; CDR2 reads YYEEEE. CDR3 residues: CASMPGVSYEQYF. CDR3 bases: TGTGCCAGCATGCCGGGGGTAAGCTACGAGCAGTACTTC.

This sequence joins TRBV28 and TRBJ2-7, with a tentative D call TRBD2 (6 bases). V dropped 5 bases and J dropped 1 base, with 18 bases sitting between them. The CDR3 is 16 amino acids. CDR1 MDHEN and CDR2 SYDVKM come from the germline V gene. CDR3 bases: TGTGCCAGCAGTCCAACCTCAGCGGGCTTGTCCTACGAGCAGTACTTC. This sequence encodes CASSPTSAGLSYEQYF.

Concerning this clone: The sample holds other DNA sequences that translate to the same CDR3. The V and J genes are TRBV7-8 and TRBJ2-3; D perhaps matches TRBD1 (5 bases). The CDR3 contains 14 residues. Germline lookup yields CDR1 SGHVS and CDR2 FQNEAQ. Deletions cut 5 bases from V and 1 base from J, with 10 bases between. CDR3 in DNA: TGTGCCAGCAGCCTTGGACACGGCACAGATACGCAGTATTTT. Translation: CASSLGHGTDTQYF.

V is TRBV15 and J is TRBJ2-2, with 7 bases aligning to TRBD1. The CDR3 runs 18 residues. Germline values: CDR1 LNHNV, CDR2 YYDKDF (reference sequence). Trimming removed 3 bases from V and 0 bases from J; junction bases left unmatched: 10. CDR3 sequence: CATSSPPAGTANTGELFF. The CDR3 DNA sequence: TGTGCCACCAGCAGCCCACCGGCCGGGACAGCGAACACCGGGGAGCTGTTTTTT.

This chain links TRBV14 with TRBJ2-7, with 13 bases lining up with TRBD2. After removal of 2 bases from V and 7 bases from J, the junction contained 8 bases not matched to a gene. The CDR3 loop spans 16 amino acids. The V gene's germline CDR1 is SGHDN and CDR2 FVKESK. CDR3 sequence reads: CASSQLTSGRAGEQYF. The CDR3 nucleotides read TGTGCCAGCAGCCAACTAACTAGCGGGAGGGCCGGTGAGCAGTACTTC.

As concerns this clone: The junction differs from germline at one of its ends, possibly a read error. The sample contains more than one DNA sequence encoding this CDR3. The V and J genes are TRBV5-1 and TRBJ2-2; no clear D gene. The germline CDR1 and CDR2 sequences are SGHRS and YFSETQ. CDR3 size: 15 residues. CDR3 in amino acids: CASSLRVLNTGELFF. The CDR3 DNA reads TGCGCCAGCAGCTTACGGGTTTTGAACACCGGAGAGCTGTTTTTT.

This chain connects TRBV19 to TRBJ1-5; unclear D gene. Germline loops: CDR1 LNHDA, CDR2 SQIVND (reference sequence). Trimming cost V 1 base and J 11 bases, with 15 bases left between them. CDR3 length: 14 amino acids. DNA for the CDR3: TGTGCCAGTAGTATAGTTTTTCTTAGTGATACCCAGCATTTT. It yields the protein CASSIVFLSDTQHF. Together with reference TRBV19 and TRBJ1-5, the CDR3 gives the full variable domain: DGGITQSPKYLFRKEGQNVTLSCEQNLNHDAMYWYRQDPGQGLRLIYYSQIVNDFQKGDIAEGYSVSREKKESFPLTVTSAQKNPTAFYLCASSIVFLSDTQHFGDGTRLSIL.

The chain carries TRBV10-3 and TRBJ2-6; 7 nucleotides align to TRBD2. V was clipped by 7 bases and J by 0 bases; unmatched bases: 15. This CDR3 is built from 19 residues. CDR1 ENHRY and CDR2 SYGVKD come from the germline V gene. The CDR3 here is CAITDPGQRGSSGANVLTF. Written as DNA, the CDR3 is TGTGCCATCACCGATCCTGGGCAGCGGGGAAGCTCTGGGGCCAACGTCCTGACTTTC.

The chain recombines TRBV7-9 with TRBJ2-1, with TRBD2 matching over 7 bases. The CDR3 spans 13 residues. J gave up 13 bases and V 6 bases, and 12 bases lay outside the gene matches. The germline V gene has CDR1 SEHNR and CDR2 FQNEAQ (reference sequence). As DNA, the CDR3 is TGTGCCAGCAGTGCTTCGGGGGGAGGGTCCCAGTTCTTC. This encodes CASSASGGGSQFF.

The chain couples TRBV19 to TRBJ2-2; 11 positions agree with TRBD2. From germline, CDR1 is LNHDA and CDR2 SQIVND (reference sequence). V dropped 6 bases and J dropped 6; count of bases not matched to a gene: 3. The CDR3 is 14 amino acids. This CDR3 is CASRPGLAAGELFF. The CDR3 DNA reads as TGTGCCAGTAGGCCGGGACTAGCGGCCGGGGAGCTGTTTTTT. The full variable domain, completed using reference TRBV19 and TRBJ2-2, is DGGITQSPKYLFRKEGQNVTLSCEQNLNHDAMYWYRQDPGQGLRLIYYSQIVNDFQKGDIAEGYSVSREKKESFPLTVTSAQKNPTAFYLCASRPGLAAGELFFGEGSRLTVL.

The rearrangement uses TRBV30 and TRBJ1-5, with D uncertain. Germline CDR1 GTSNPN, CDR2 SVGIG (reference sequence). Trimming took off 0 bases at V and 11 bases at J, with 14 bases between the two ends. The length of the CDR3 is 13 residues. CDR3 coding DNA: TGTGCCTGGAGTGTTTCCGTGCAATCAGCCCAGCATTTT. As protein: CAWSVSVQSAQHF.